Detailed here is one T cell receptor beta chain. The data originate from a study of blood T cell repertoires in COVID-19. Whole-study context: Specimens from acute and convalescent COVID-19 originated in the United States, Italy and Spain. Nucleic acid was either cDNA or gDNA, and it came from T cells, B-cell-depleted T cells, or PBMCs.

V was shortened by 4 bases and J by 4 bases, with 13 bases between the two germline ends. The CDR3 extends over 15 amino acids. The germline gives CDR1 SNHLY, CDR2 FYNNEI. As originally analysed: Scientists estimated how many nucleated cells there were by amplifying reference gene primers. The protocol was immunoSEQ multiplex PCR, while the TCRdb copy is restricted to in-frame clones and leaves out a portion. D and trimming come from the DNA, and the V and J calls and clone size come from that table. Counted here are about 34,000 clones, roughly 80% occurring once; the ten biggest clones make up about an eighth.

The rearrangement joins TRBV2 to TRBJ1-4, with D possibly being TRBD1 (5 bases). Sequencing was performed on peripheral blood. The sequence derives from a woman in her sixties or seventies with acute or convalescent COVID-19. CDR3 region: CASSGGTAINEKLFF. Written as DNA, the CDR3 is TGTGCCAGCAGTGGCGGGACGGCTATTAATGAAAAACTGTTTTTT.